This TCR beta chain comes out of a study of shared clonotypes between healthy human individuals. Concerning this clone: Antigen: not known.

Trimming took 2 bases from V and 2 from J, leaving 4 bases between them. The CDR3 has 12 residues. CDR1 SNHLY and CDR2 FYNNEI come from the germline V gene. Study-wide points: Sorted-subset sequencing was shown by rarefaction to be incomplete despite large depth.

TCRdb's table, derived via immunoSEQ multiplex PCR, lists solely in-frame clones and lacks some. The data contain some 1.1 million clones, approximately 80% of them singletons. The specimen was memory CD4+ T cells from PBMCs. The sample's subset: CD45RA-negative fraction. The V call is TRBV2, the J call TRBJ2-7; D is ambiguous. The TCR comes from a man aged 18 to 30 in good health. Some clones in this sample may be carry-over from other donors' samples. The CDR3 sequence: CASSEQPYEQYF. CDR3 in DNA: TGTGCCAGCAGTGAACAGCCCTACGAGCAGTACTTC.